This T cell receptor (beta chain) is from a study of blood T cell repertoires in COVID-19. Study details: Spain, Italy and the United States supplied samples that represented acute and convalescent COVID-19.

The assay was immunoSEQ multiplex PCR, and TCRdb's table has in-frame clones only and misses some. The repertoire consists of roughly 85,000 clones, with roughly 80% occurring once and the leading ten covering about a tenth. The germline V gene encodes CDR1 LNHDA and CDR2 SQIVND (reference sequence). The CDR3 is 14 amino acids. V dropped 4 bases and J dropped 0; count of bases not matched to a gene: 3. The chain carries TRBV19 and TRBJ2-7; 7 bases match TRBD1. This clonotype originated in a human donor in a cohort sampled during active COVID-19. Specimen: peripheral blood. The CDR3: CASSTTGSSYEQYF. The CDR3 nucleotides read TGTGCCAGTAGTACGACAGGGAGCTCCTACGAGCAGTACTTC. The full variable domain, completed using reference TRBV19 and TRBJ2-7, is DGGITQSPKYLFRKEGQNVTLSCEQNLNHDAMYWYRQDPGQGLRLIYYSQIVNDFQKGDIAEGYSVSREKKESFPLTVTSAQKNPTAFYLCASSTTGSSYEQYFGPGTRLTVT.